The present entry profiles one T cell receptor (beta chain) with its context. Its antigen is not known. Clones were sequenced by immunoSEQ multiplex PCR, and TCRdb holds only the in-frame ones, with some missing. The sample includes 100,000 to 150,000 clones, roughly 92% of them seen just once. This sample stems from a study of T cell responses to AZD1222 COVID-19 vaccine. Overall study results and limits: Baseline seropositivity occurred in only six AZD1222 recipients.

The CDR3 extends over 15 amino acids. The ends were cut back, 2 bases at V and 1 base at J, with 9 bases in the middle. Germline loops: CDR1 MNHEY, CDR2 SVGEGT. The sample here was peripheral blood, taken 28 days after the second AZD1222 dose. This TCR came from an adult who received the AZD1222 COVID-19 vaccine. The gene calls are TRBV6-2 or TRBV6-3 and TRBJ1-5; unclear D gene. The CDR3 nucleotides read TGTGCCAGCAGTTACGGTCCCGGGAGCAATCAGCCCCAGCATTTT. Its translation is CASSYGPGSNQPQHF.